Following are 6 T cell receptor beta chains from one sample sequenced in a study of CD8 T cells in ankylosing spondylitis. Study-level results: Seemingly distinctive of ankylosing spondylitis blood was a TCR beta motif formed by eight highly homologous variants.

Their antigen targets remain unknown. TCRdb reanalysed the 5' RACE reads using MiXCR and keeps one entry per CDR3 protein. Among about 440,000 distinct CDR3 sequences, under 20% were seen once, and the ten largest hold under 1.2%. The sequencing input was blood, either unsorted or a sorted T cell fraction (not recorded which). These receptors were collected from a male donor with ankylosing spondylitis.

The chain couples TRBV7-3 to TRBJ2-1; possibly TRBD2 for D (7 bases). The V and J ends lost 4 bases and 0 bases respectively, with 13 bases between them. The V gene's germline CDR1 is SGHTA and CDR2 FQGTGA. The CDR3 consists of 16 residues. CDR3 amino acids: CASSSRGQSSYNEQFF. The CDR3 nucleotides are TGTGCCAGCAGCTCGCGGGGGCAGAGCTCCTACAATGAGCAGTTCTTC.

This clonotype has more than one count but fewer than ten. CDR3 region: CASSLVGAGDTQYF. The CDR3 bases are TGTGCCAGCAGCTTGGTGGGGGCTGGGGATACGCAGTATTTT. The genes are TRBV5-5 and TRBJ2-3; a possible D gene is TRBD1 (6 bases). The germline CDR1 and CDR2 sequences are SGHKS and YYEKEE (reference sequence). This CDR3 spans 14 amino acids. V was trimmed by 0 bases and J by 6 bases, leaving 11 bases between them.

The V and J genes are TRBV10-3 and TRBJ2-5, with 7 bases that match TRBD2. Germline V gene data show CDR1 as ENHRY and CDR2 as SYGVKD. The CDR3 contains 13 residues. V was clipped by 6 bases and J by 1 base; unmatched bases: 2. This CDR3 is CAISLAGQETQYF. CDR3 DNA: TGTGCCATCAGCTTAGCGGGCCAAGAGACCCAGTACTTC.

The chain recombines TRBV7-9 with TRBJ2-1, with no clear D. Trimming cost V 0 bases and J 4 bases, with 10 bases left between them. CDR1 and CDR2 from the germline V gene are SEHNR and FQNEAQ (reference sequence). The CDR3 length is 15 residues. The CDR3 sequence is CASSLAETVYNEQFF. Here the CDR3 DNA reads TGTGCCAGCAGCTTAGCCGAGACCGTATACAATGAGCAGTTCTTC.

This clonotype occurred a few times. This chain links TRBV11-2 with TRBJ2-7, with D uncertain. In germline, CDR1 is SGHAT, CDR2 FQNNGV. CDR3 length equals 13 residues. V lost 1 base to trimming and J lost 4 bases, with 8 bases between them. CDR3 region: CASSLGALYEQYF. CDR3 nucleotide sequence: TGTGCCAGCAGCTTAGGGGCTCTATACGAGCAGTACTTC.

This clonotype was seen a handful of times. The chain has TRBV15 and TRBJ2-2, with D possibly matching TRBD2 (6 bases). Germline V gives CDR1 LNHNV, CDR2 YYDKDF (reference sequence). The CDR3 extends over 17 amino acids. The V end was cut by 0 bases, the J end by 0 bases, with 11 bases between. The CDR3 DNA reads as TGTGCCACCAGCAGAGATCTGCAGCGGGCGAACACCGGGGAGCTGTTTTTT. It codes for CATSRDLQRANTGELFF. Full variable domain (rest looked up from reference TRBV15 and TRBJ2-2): DAMVIQNPRYQVTQFGKPVTLSCSQTLNHNVMYWYQQKSSQAPKLLFHYYDKDFNNEADTPDNFQSRRPNTSFCFLDIRSPGLGDTAMYLCATSRDLQRANTGELFFGEGSRLTVL.